This T cell receptor beta chain originates from a study of response to subunit inactivated influenza vaccine. The CDR3 runs 13 residues. The germline CDR1 and CDR2 sequences are WSHSY and SAAADI. The junction had 2 bases not matched to a gene; V was cut back by 3 bases and J by 4 bases. TCRdb passed the RT-PCR reads through MiXCR, listing each CDR3 protein once. The repertoire holds about 520,000 distinct CDR3 sequences, roughly 9.8% seen once, with 9.5% to 15% in the top ten. This clonotype was obtained from a man aged 50 to 60 who received an inactivated influenza vaccine. The source material was PBMCs from blood, sampled roughly 45 days after vaccination. The gene calls are TRBV10-2 and TRBJ2-7, with 8 positions matching TRBD1. CDR3 sequence (DNA): TGCGCCAGCAGTGACAGGGGGCCGTACGAGCAGTACTTC. Its translation: CASSDRGPYEQYF.